This T cell receptor beta chain was observed in a study of CD8 T cells in Susac syndrome (dated by TCRdb to the late 2010s). Regarding the research as a whole: Of the Susac syndrome patients who were sequenced, eight were in clinical remission while about six had clinically active disease. Susac syndrome patients were therapy-naive, on corticosteroids (some also receiving IVIg), or on IVIg alone at blood withdrawal. The study used repertoire sequencing to test whether antigen drove CD8+ T cell activation and differentiation in Susac syndrome. What the study reported, not specific to this receptor: The TCR sequencing and HLA analysis was acknowledged to have included a relatively small number of individuals. In patients with Susac syndrome, the CD4+ T cell repertoire showed no detectable clonal expansion.

Peripheral blood CD8+ and CD4+ T cells from healthy donors, Susac syndrome patients and multiple sclerosis patients were profiled by high-throughput TCR beta sequencing. Susac syndrome patients met recently defined diagnostic criteria for definite or probable disease. Bulk CD8+ and CD4+ T cells were purified magnetically by negative isolation, whereas CD8+ TEMRA cells were enriched by FACS. Blood was collected in EDTA tubes and processed within 24 hours, with PBMCs isolated through density gradient centrifugation. PBMCs intended for TCR sequencing were cryopreserved in liquid nitrogen and thawed later in a water bath at 37 degrees C. The sorted or isolated CD4+, CD8+ and CD8+ TEMRA cells had a purity of 90% or higher. The cysteine opens and the phenylalanine closes a CDR3 of 14 amino acids. The read is trimmed to its CDR3 DNA, 42 bases read in frame from base 1. Germline trimming: 10 bases from V, 10 bases from J; junction bases outside gene matches: 11. Per the germline V gene (reference sequence), MNHEY is the CDR1 and SMNVEV is the CDR2.

RNA was extracted using the RNeasy kit, and about 0.45 to 1 ug of the RNA was reverse transcribed with random hexamers. The immunoSEQ multiplex PCR assay, which covers 54 Vbeta and 13 Jbeta segments, was used to amplify TCR beta CDR3 regions. To correct PCR amplification bias, a synthetic template baseline was used for both primer optimization and computational correction. Per the original workflow: Only productive sequences were kept, with reads annotated to V, D and J genes according to IMGT and analyzed in immunoSEQ Analyzer. Clonality was computed as one minus Shannon entropy normalized by log2 of the number of productive unique sequences. Public and private clones were assessed among the 100 most prevalent clones of each patient and control. Clones were defined as Susac-specific if absent from the healthy and MS cohorts, from approximately 1,100 published viral clones and from other ImmuneACCESS disease sequences. TCRdb applied fastp at Q25 and MiXCR to the public reads, then kept only in-frame beta chains. Entries are consolidated by CDR3 protein sequence, retaining the most common genes and DNA. These V and J calls are TCRdb output, not the study's own analysis. The sample includes 150,000 to 200,000 distinct CDR3 sequences, with 90% to 95% observed a single time. The ten largest make up approximately 0.09% of the sample.

A word on this clonotype: The target of this receptor is not known. No base qualities exist here, and no much larger clone lies one base off it.

The receptor was isolated from a human donor with Susac syndrome. The sequenced material came from CD4+ T cells from PBMCs. This chain is built from TRBV27 and TRBJ2-1, with 12 junctional bases fitting TRBD1. The DNA is TGTGCCACCGCACGGGACAGGGGGCTCGGAGAGCAGTTCTTC. Its coded protein is CATARDRGLGEQFF.